Given below is one T cell receptor (beta chain) in context. This entry belongs to a study of T cell responses to AZD1222 COVID-19 vaccine. TCRdb's copy holds only in-frame clones and misses some; the assay was immunoSEQ multiplex PCR. In the table there are 100,000 to 150,000 clones, 92% of which are singletons. CDR1 LGHDT and CDR2 YNNKEL come from the germline V gene (reference sequence). The CDR3 has 16 residues. After removal of 4 bases from V and 2 bases from J, the junction contained 8 bases not matched to a gene. The receptor's source is an adult in good health. The chain employs TRBV3-1 (or the pseudogene TRBV3-2) and TRBJ2-4; 7 nucleotides line up with TRBD2. The sample in question was peripheral blood, obtained on day 0 of AZD1222 vaccination. CDR3 sequence: CASSPLSGISKNIQYF. DNA of the CDR3: TGTGCCAGCAGCCCCCTCAGCGGGATATCCAAAAACATTCAGTACTTC.